The 16 T cell receptor beta chains below all came from one sample that was sequenced in a study of blood T cell repertoires in COVID-19. This table comes from immunoSEQ multiplex PCR, and its TCRdb copy is limited to in-frame clones, with some not included. The sample yields 150,000 to 200,000 clones, approximately 90% seen once. The sample was peripheral blood. The source is a woman aged 45-65 years with acute or convalescent COVID-19.

The CDR3 nucleotides read TGTGCCATCAGTGAGTCTCTCGCCCAAGCAGAAGCTTTCTTT. Translation: CAISESLAQAEAFF. The J gene is TRBJ1-1, the V gene TRBV10-3; D gene unclear. Germline V lookup: CDR1 ENHRY, CDR2 SYGVKD. V was clipped by 0 bases and J by 8 bases, with 13 bases between them. This CDR3 is built from 14 residues.

The chain carries TRBV5-1 and TRBJ1-2; TRBD1 matches at 9 bases. The CDR3 covers 14 residues. V lost 4 bases, J lost 4 bases, and 5 bases stayed unmatched. From germline, CDR1 is SGHRS and CDR2 YFSETQ. The CDR3 DNA reads TGCGCCAGCAGCCAGGGGACAGGGTCCTATGGCTACACCTTC. It translates to CASSQGTGSYGYTF.

This clone was picked up one time. The chain joins TRBV5-5 to TRBJ1-6; TRBD1 might be the D (5 bases). V lost 2 bases and J 8 bases, leaving 11 bases between the germline ends. Germline CDR1 reads SGHKS; CDR2 reads YYEKEE (reference sequence). The CDR3 length is 14 residues. In DNA, the CDR3 is TGTGCCAGCAGCTTAGGAGGAGGGGATTCACCCCTCCACTTT. Its translation: CASSLGGGDSPLHF.

The chain uses TRBV5-1 and TRBJ1-1; 7 bases are a match to TRBD1. The V gene's germline CDR1 is SGHRS and CDR2 YFSETQ. This CDR3 has 14 amino acids. Trimming removed 7 bases from V and 4 bases from J; junction bases left unmatched: 10. CDR3 nucleotides: TGCGCCAGCCTTGAGACAGGGAGTAGCACTGAAGCTTTCTTT. Its translation: CASLETGSSTEAFF.

The J gene is TRBJ2-5, the V gene TRBV12-5, with 10 positions matching TRBD2. The CDR3 is 16 amino acids. V shed 2 bases, J shed 5 bases, and the junction held 8 bases outside the gene matches. Germline lookup yields CDR1 LGHNT and CDR2 FRNRAP. The CDR3 loop reads CASGLLSGRAWETQYF. CDR3 sequence (DNA): TGTGCTAGTGGTTTGCTAAGCGGGAGGGCATGGGAGACCCAGTACTTC.

J is TRBJ1-2 and V is TRBV27; 10 bases line up with TRBD1. The CDR3 is made up of 15 amino acids. The J segment lost 4 bases and the V segment lost 6 bases, leaving 8 bases of the junction unmatched. Germline CDR1 reads MNHEY; CDR2 reads SMNVEV (reference sequence). As DNA, the CDR3 is TGTGCCAGCAGACCTTCCGGGACAGGGGCCTATGGCTACACCTTC. This codes for CASRPSGTGAYGYTF.

V usage is TRBV6-5 and J usage is TRBJ1-6; 8 bases fit TRBD1. Trimming cost V 2 bases and J 8 bases; bases outside gene matches: 8. The CDR3 contains 16 residues. Germline loops: CDR1 MNHEY, CDR2 SVGAGI. CDR3 loop: CASSYHPGGRDSPLHF. The CDR3 nucleotides are TGTGCCAGCAGTTACCACCCAGGGGGCCGTGATTCACCCCTCCACTTT.

This clone was counted a single time. The rearrangement joins TRBV7-2 to TRBJ2-7; maybe TRBD2 (5 bases). The CDR3 covers 13 residues. The germline V gene encodes CDR1 SGHTA and CDR2 FQGNSA. V lost 2 bases to trimming and J lost 3 bases, with 8 bases between them. The DNA for the CDR3 is TGTGCCAGCAGCTTAACAAGCGGCTACGAGCAGTACTTC. Its protein is CASSLTSGYEQYF.

This clone was detected once. The chain links TRBV30 to TRBJ2-7; possibly TRBD2 for D (5 bases). Germline CDR1 reads GTSNPN; CDR2 reads SVGIG (reference sequence). The CDR3 has 12 amino acids. The ends were cut back, 1 base at V and 1 base at J, with 5 bases in the middle. The CDR3 reads CAWSGLSYEQYF. The CDR3 nucleotides are TGTGCCTGGAGTGGACTATCCTACGAGCAGTACTTC.

V usage is TRBV5-1 and J usage is TRBJ1-2; possibly TRBD1 for D (5 bases). Germline loops: CDR1 SGHRS, CDR2 YFSETQ. CDR3 size: 15 residues. The V end lost 4 bases, the J end lost 0 bases, and 13 bases lay between the germline ends. The CDR3 sequence is CASSLSGVANYGYTF. The CDR3 nucleotides are TGCGCCAGCAGCCTCTCGGGGGTCGCTAACTATGGCTACACCTTC.

The chain couples TRBV2 to TRBJ1-4; TRBD1 might be the D (6 bases). This CDR3 is built from 14 residues. CDR1 SNHLY and CDR2 FYNNEI come from the germline V gene. The V and J ends lost 6 bases and 6 bases respectively, with 14 bases between them. The CDR3 region is CASRRTESHEKLFF. Here the CDR3 DNA reads TGTGCCAGCAGGAGGACAGAATCCCATGAAAAACTGTTTTTT.

The chain is built from TRBV5-6 and TRBJ1-6; D is uncertain. CDR3 size: 13 residues. Germline lookup yields CDR1 SGHDT and CDR2 YYEEEE. V gave up 4 bases and J gave up 8 bases, with 10 bases separating them. CDR3 bases: TGTGCCAGCAGCGCGTACAGAGATTCACCCCTCCACTTT. This translates into CASSAYRDSPLHF. Full variable domain (outside the CDR3, taken from reference TRBV5-6 and TRBJ1-6): DAGVTQSPTHLIKTRGQQVTLRCSPKSGHDTVSWYQQALGQGPQFIFQYYEEEERQRGNFPDRFSGHQFPNYSSELNVNALLLGDSALYLCASSAYRDSPLHFGNGTRLTVT.

The chain combines TRBV6-6 with TRBJ2-7, with 7 bases identical to TRBD1. The CDR3 loop spans 14 amino acids. Unmatched junction bases numbered 5, after V lost 2 bases and J lost 4 bases. Germline V gene lookup returns CDR1 MNHNY and CDR2 SVGAGI (reference sequence). The CDR3 loop is CASSYRDSVYEQYF. Here the CDR3 DNA reads TGTGCCAGCAGTTACCGGGACAGTGTGTACGAGCAGTACTTC.

V gene TRBV4-3 combines with J gene TRBJ1-2; a weak D match, TRBD1 (6 bases). From germline, CDR1 is LGHNA and CDR2 YSLEER. CDR3 length: 14 residues. V gave up 2 bases and J gave up 4 bases, with 11 bases separating them. Here the CDR3 reads CASSQQGIPYGYTF. Written as DNA, the CDR3 is TGCGCCAGCAGCCAACAGGGGATTCCCTATGGCTACACCTTC.

V gene TRBV2 combines with J gene TRBJ1-2; tentatively, D is TRBD1 (5 bases). Germline V gives CDR1 SNHLY, CDR2 FYNNEI. The CDR3 extends over 13 amino acids. V lost 6 bases, J lost 4 bases, and 12 bases lay in between. CDR3 in DNA: TGTGCCAGCAGCCGCGGGACGGTCTATGGCTACACCTTC. Translated: CASSRGTVYGYTF.

The rearrangement links TRBV25-1 to TRBJ2-1, with 7 bases fitting TRBD1. Per germline, CDR1 MGHDK and CDR2 SYGVNS. After removal of 5 bases from V and 8 bases from J, the junction contained 12 bases not matched to a gene. The CDR3 covers 15 residues. CDR3 in amino acids: CASSTRGQVLDEQFF. The DNA for the CDR3 is TGTGCCAGCAGTACCCGAGGACAGGTCCTCGATGAGCAGTTCTTC.